These 25 T cell receptor beta chains came from one sample sequenced in a study of response to subunit inactivated influenza vaccine. From the RT-PCR reads, TCRdb called clonotypes with MiXCR, one entry per CDR3 protein. The sample lists more than 450,000 distinct CDR3 sequences; around 10% were seen once. The same sample was also studied in work on T cells expressing NK-cell markers. That paper adds: For TCR beta, cDNA was produced by 5'RACE template switching with UMIs.

The specimen comprised PBMCs from blood, sampled on the day of vaccination. These receptors all stem from a man aged 50-59 years who received an inactivated influenza vaccine.

This clonotype appeared many times. The chain combines TRBV5-1 with TRBJ2-7; TRBD2 agrees at 8 bases. The junction had 9 bases not matched to a gene; V was cut back by 1 base and J by 6 bases. CDR1 is SGHRS and CDR2 is YFSETQ in the germline V gene. The CDR3 covers 15 residues. The CDR3 sequence: CASSLRSGSPLEQYF. The CDR3, as DNA: TGCGCCAGCAGCTTGAGAAGCGGGAGCCCCCTCGAGCAGTACTTC. The variable domain in full, with the rest retrieved from reference TRBV5-1 and TRBJ2-7, is KAGVTQTPRYLIKTRGQQVTLSCSPISGHRSVSWYQQTPGQGLQFLFEYFSETQRNKGNFPGRFSGRQFSNSRSEMNVSTLELGDSALYLCASSLRSGSPLEQYFGPGTRLTVT.

The chain links TRBV2 to TRBJ2-1; D might be TRBD1 or TRBD2, each matching 6 bases. Trimming shortened V by 11 bases and J by 3 bases, and 20 bases separated the two germline ends. The length of the CDR3 is 15 residues. In germline, CDR1 is SNHLY, CDR2 FYNNEI. The chain's CDR3 is CASRRGVVNYNEQFF. In DNA, the CDR3 is TGTGCCTCCCGTAGGGGGGTGGTAAACTACAATGAGCAGTTCTTC. The whole variable domain, filled in from reference TRBV2 and TRBJ2-1, reads EPEVTQTPSHQVTQMGQEVILRCVPISNHLYFYWYRQILGQKVEFLVSFYNNEISEKSEIFDDQFSVERPDGSNFTLKIRSTKLEDSAMYFCASRRGVVNYNEQFFGPGTRLTVL.

The CDR3 sequence is CASTPTPGNEQFF. The CDR3 DNA is TGTGCCAGCACCCCCACCCCGGGCAATGAGCAGTTCTTC. The chain uses TRBV7-9 and TRBJ2-1, with D hard to call. The ends were cut back, 7 bases at V and 6 bases at J, with 13 bases in the middle. Germline V lookup: CDR1 SEHNR, CDR2 FQNEAQ (reference sequence). CDR3 length: 13 amino acids.

This clonotype was recorded many times. This chain uses TRBV3-1 with TRBJ1-2, with TRBD1 matching 10 bases. Germline CDR1 LGHDT, CDR2 YNNKEL (reference sequence). Unmatched junction bases numbered 10, after V lost 4 bases and J lost 8 bases. The CDR3 loop spans 15 amino acids. The CDR3 loop reads CASSPLRTGGNGYTF. The CDR3 nucleotides are TGTGCCAGCAGCCCACTACGGACAGGGGGGAACGGCTACACCTTC.

In the case of this clonotype: This may stem from a read error, because a much larger clone lies one nucleotide away. The chain combines TRBV27 with TRBJ2-1; D might be TRBD1 (6 bases). The CDR3 consists of 16 residues. Germline CDR1 MNHEY, CDR2 SMNVEV (reference sequence). CDR3 region: CASSLLGQSSYSEQFF. For the CDR3, the DNA is TGTGCCAGCAGTTTATTAGGACAGAGCTCCTACAGTGAGCAGTTCTTC.

In its sample, this clonotype was seen a few times. The V and J genes are TRBV20-1 and TRBJ2-7; TRBD2 agrees at 9 bases. This CDR3 region has 14 residues. CDR1 DFQATT and CDR2 SNEGSKA come from the germline V gene (reference sequence). The J segment lost 3 bases and the V segment lost 3 bases, leaving 6 bases of the junction unmatched. The CDR3 is CSASLSGRVYEQYF. DNA for the CDR3: TGCAGTGCTAGCCTTAGCGGGAGAGTCTACGAGCAGTACTTC.

This rearrangement joins TRBV7-2 to TRBJ2-3; 7 bases are a match to TRBD2. This CDR3 has 16 amino acids. V lost 4 bases and J lost 0; bases outside the gene matches: 7. Per the germline V gene, CDR1 is SGHTA and CDR2 is FQGNSA. DNA of the CDR3: TGTGCCAGCAGCTCTAAGGGCGGGGGAAGCACAGATACGCAGTATTTT. This gives the protein CASSSKGGGSTDTQYF.

This clonotype was detected a few times. The chain recombines TRBV5-1 with TRBJ2-1; D may correspond to TRBD1 or TRBD2 (5 bases each). The CDR3 covers 14 residues. Trimming cost V 2 bases and J 7 bases, with 13 bases left between them. Germline V gives CDR1 SGHRS, CDR2 YFSETQ. The CDR3 nucleotides read TGCGCCAGCAGCTTCAATAGGGGAGAAAATGAGCAGTTCTTC. Translation: CASSFNRGENEQFF.

This clonotype came up a few times. This chain uses TRBV20-1 with TRBJ1-2; tentative D call: TRBD1 (6 bases). Germline values: CDR1 DFQATT, CDR2 SNEGSKA (reference sequence). The CDR3 runs 11 residues. Trimming left V 4 bases short and J 7 bases short, with 10 bases between. The CDR3 nucleotides read TGCAGTGCTACAGGGGCTGGTGGCTACACCTTC. Protein product: CSATGAGGYTF.

This clonotype occurred many times. The CDR3 here is CASSIGTGEDPLHF. As DNA, the CDR3 is TGCGCCAGCAGCATAGGGACAGGGGAGGATCCCCTCCACTTT. The chain carries TRBV5-1 and TRBJ1-6; 10 positions match TRBD1. Germline values: CDR1 SGHRS, CDR2 YFSETQ. The CDR3 extends over 14 amino acids. Germline trimming cut 4 bases from V and 13 bases from J; bases unmatched to any gene: 8.

This clonotype was seen at least ten times. The rearrangement links TRBV7-9 to TRBJ1-4; TRBD1 might be the D (5 bases). The CDR3 consists of 12 residues. The V gene's germline CDR1 is SEHNR and CDR2 FQNEAQ (reference sequence). Trimming took off 1 base at V and 8 bases at J, with 5 bases between the two ends. CDR3 in DNA: TGTGCCAGCAGCTTAGAGGGGGAAAAACTGTTTTTT. Its protein is CASSLEGEKLFF.

In its sample, this clonotype was seen a few times. The genes are TRBV12-3 or TRBV12-4 and TRBJ1-5; D is ambiguous. CDR3 length: 15 amino acids. Trimming took off 1 base at V and 1 base at J, with 8 bases between the two ends. The CDR3: CASSLDSFSNQPQHF. As DNA, the CDR3 is TGTGCCAGCAGTTTAGACAGTTTCAGCAATCAGCCCCAGCATTTT.

This clonotype came up a few times. CDR3 sequence (DNA): TGTGCCAGCTGGACTAGCGCCTACAATGAGCAGTTCTTC. Amino acid sequence: CASWTSAYNEQFF. This sequence joins TRBV6-2 or TRBV6-3 and TRBJ2-1, with 9 bases matching TRBD2. Germline values: CDR1 MNHEY, CDR2 SVGEGT. Losses at the gene ends were 8 bases for V and 2 bases for J; bases not matched to a gene: 1. There are 13 residues in the CDR3.

At least ten counts were recorded for this clonotype. The chain recombines TRBV12-3 or TRBV12-4 with TRBJ2-5, with D tentatively TRBD2 (6 bases). The ends were cut back, 6 bases at V and 5 bases at J, with 13 bases in the middle. This CDR3 has 13 residues. The CDR3 reads CASRSGVTETQYF. CDR3 sequence (DNA): TGTGCCAGCAGGTCGGGGGTTACGGAGACCCAGTACTTC.

The chain links TRBV20-1 to TRBJ2-4, with D tentatively TRBD1 or TRBD2 (5 bases each). The germline V gene encodes CDR1 DFQATT and CDR2 SNEGSKA (reference sequence). V was cut by 5 bases and J by 2 bases, with 16 bases left in between. The CDR3 totals 15 residues. CDR3 region: CSARGVNIPKNIQYF. CDR3 DNA sequence: TGCAGTGCTCGAGGGGTTAATATCCCCAAAAACATTCAGTACTTC.

This clonotype was counted ten times or more. The chain links TRBV5-1 to TRBJ1-2, with TRBD1 matching over 12 bases. Germline V CDR1 and CDR2: SGHRS, YFSETQ. V shed 0 bases, J shed 0 bases, and the junction held 6 bases outside the gene matches. This CDR3 region has 18 residues. The CDR3 loop reads CASSLAGTGGTANYGYTF. The CDR3 DNA is TGCGCCAGCAGCTTGGCCGGGACAGGGGGCACGGCTAACTATGGCTACACCTTC.

This clonotype was seen more than once but under ten times. This sequence joins TRBV5-1 and TRBJ2-2, with 9 bases matching TRBD2. Losses at the gene ends were 0 bases for V and 2 bases for J; bases not matched to a gene: 8. Looked up from germline, CDR1 is SGHRS and CDR2 is YFSETQ. The CDR3 is 18 amino acids. For the CDR3, the DNA is TGCGCCAGCAGCTTGGGGAGGCCAGCGGGGGGTAACACCGGGGAGCTGTTTTTT. It yields the protein CASSLGRPAGGNTGELFF.

The CDR3 DNA sequence: TGTGCCAGCAGCTTAGGGGCAGGGGGCAACTATGGCTACACCTTC. Its translation: CASSLGAGGNYGYTF. The chain couples TRBV7-2 to TRBJ1-2, with 8 positions matching TRBD1. The V gene end was trimmed by 1 base and the J gene end by 2 bases; junction bases not matched to a gene: 3. This CDR3 is built from 15 residues. Germline assignment: CDR1 SGHTA and CDR2 FQGNSA.

This clonotype was seen only a few times. The chain joins TRBV20-1 to TRBJ2-7, with D maybe TRBD1 (5 bases). Looked up from germline, CDR1 is DFQATT and CDR2 is SNEGSKA (reference sequence). This CDR3 contains 14 residues. The CDR3 nucleotides read TGCAGCGTTAGGGAAAGGGGTTCTTTCTACGAGCAGTACTTC. Amino acid sequence: CSVRERGSFYEQYF.

V and J are TRBV6-2 or TRBV6-3 and TRBJ2-1; 11 bases align to TRBD2. This CDR3 has 19 amino acids. Trimming removed 8 bases from V and 0 bases from J; junction bases left unmatched: 15. Germline CDR1 and CDR2: MNHEY and SVGEGT. The CDR3 protein is CASGPGRILAGASYNEQFF. The CDR3 DNA reads TGTGCCAGCGGACCGGGACGGATACTAGCGGGGGCCTCCTACAATGAGCAGTTCTTC.

This chain connects TRBV7-2 to TRBJ2-2, with D perhaps matching TRBD2 (5 bases). V was clipped by 6 bases and J by 6 bases, with 14 bases between them. This CDR3 spans 14 amino acids. Germline CDR1 reads SGHTA; CDR2 reads FQGNSA. The CDR3 sequence: CASSPRDWAGELFF. CDR3 bases: TGTGCCAGCAGTCCCCGGGATTGGGCCGGGGAGCTGTTTTTT.

This clonotype has at least ten counts. The J gene is TRBJ2-1, the V gene TRBV7-6, with TRBD1 matching 7 bases. CDR3 length: 13 residues. V shed 1 base, J shed 7 bases, and the junction held 1 base outside the gene matches. Germline V gene sequence: CDR1 SGHVS, CDR2 FNYEAQ. The DNA of the CDR3 is TGTGCCAGCAGCTTAGGGGGACAGAATGAGCAGTTCTTC. It encodes CASSLGGQNEQFF.

This clonotype was seen repeatedly, ten times or more. The chain has TRBV12-3 or TRBV12-4 and TRBJ1-1; 8 nucleotides agree with TRBD1. The ends lost 5 bases at V and 8 bases at J; junction bases unmatched: 13. The CDR3 sequence is 15 residues long. The DNA of the CDR3 is TGTGCCAGCAGTCCAACCCGGGACAGGCAACTCGAAGCTTTCTTT. This codes for CASSPTRDRQLEAFF.

This clonotype was counted at least ten times. V gene TRBV27 combines with J gene TRBJ1-6; tentative D call: TRBD1 (6 bases). The CDR3 has 17 residues. V was pared by 7 bases and J by 8 bases, with 24 bases between. Germline assignment: CDR1 MNHEY and CDR2 SMNVEV (reference sequence). The CDR3 is CASTHIRTGIRDSPLHF. The CDR3, as DNA: TGTGCCAGCACCCACATTAGAACAGGGATAAGAGATTCACCCCTCCACTTT.

The rearrangement uses TRBV5-1 and TRBJ2-1, with a possible D match to TRBD2 (6 bases). The CDR3 runs to 12 residues. Deletions cut 3 bases from V and 6 bases from J, with 7 bases between. Germline values: CDR1 SGHRS, CDR2 YFSETQ. The CDR3 region is CASSSTSNEQFF. The CDR3 bases are TGCGCCAGCAGCTCGACTAGCAATGAGCAGTTCTTC.